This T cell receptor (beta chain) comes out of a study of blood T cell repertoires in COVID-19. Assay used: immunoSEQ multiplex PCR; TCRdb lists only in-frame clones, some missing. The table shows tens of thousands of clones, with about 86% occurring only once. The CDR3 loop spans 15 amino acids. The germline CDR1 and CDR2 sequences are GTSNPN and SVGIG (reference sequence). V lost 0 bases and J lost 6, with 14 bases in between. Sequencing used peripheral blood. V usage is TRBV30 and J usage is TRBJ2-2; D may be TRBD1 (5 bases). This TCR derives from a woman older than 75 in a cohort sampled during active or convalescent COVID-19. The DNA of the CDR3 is TGTGCCTGGAGTGTAGTGGGGCCGTCGGCCGGGGAGCTGTTTTTT. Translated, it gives CAWSVVGPSAGELFF.